This T cell receptor (beta chain) derives from a study of regulatory T cells in long-lasting Graves disease. Time point defined: newly diagnosed GD, antithyroid drugs for less than 3 months. RNA isolated from PBMCs was used to make the TCR library. In building TCR beta libraries, iRepertoire HTBI primers were used together with Arm-PCR of CDR3 regions. TCRdb called the multiplex PCR reads again in MiXCR, with one record for every CDR3 protein. The data contain about 400,000 distinct CDR3 sequences, around 15% of them singletons. This clonotype showed up many times. CDR1 and CDR2 (germline): SGDLS, YYNGEE. The CDR3 extends over 17 amino acids.

This sequence was found in a female donor with Graves disease. The gene calls are TRBV9 and TRBJ2-1, with D maybe TRBD2 (7 bases). The J call may be incorrect, as the DNA end agrees better with TRBJ2-5. Material: peripheral blood mononuclear cells (PBMCs), obtained at new diagnosis, from a patient treated with antithyroid drugs. In nucleotides, the CDR3 is TGTGCCAGCAGCGCTGAGGGAGGGGGGGCCTTCGGAAAGACCCAGTACTTC. Translated, it gives CASSAEGGGAFGKTQYF.